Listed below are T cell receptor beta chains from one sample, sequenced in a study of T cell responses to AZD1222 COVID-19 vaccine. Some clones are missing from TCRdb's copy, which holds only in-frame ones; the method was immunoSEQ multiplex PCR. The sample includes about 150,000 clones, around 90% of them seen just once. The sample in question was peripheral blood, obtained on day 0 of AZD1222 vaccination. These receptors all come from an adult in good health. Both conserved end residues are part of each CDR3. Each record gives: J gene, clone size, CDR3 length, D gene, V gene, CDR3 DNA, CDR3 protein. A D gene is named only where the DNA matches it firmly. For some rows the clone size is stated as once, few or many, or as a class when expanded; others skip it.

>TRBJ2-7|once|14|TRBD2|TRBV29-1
TGCAGCGTTGGGTCACTAGCGGGAATGGGTGAGCAGTACTTC
CSVGSLAGMGEQYF
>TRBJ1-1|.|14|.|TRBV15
TGTGCCACCAGCAGAGTGGGGGGTAGGTCTGAAGCTTTCTTT
CATSRVGGRSEAFF
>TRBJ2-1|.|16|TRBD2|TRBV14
TGTGCCAGCAGCCAGCAGACTAGCGGGAGGTTCAATGAGCAGTTCTTC
CASSQQTSGRFNEQFF
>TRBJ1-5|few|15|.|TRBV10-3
TGTGCCATCTGCAGGACTCAGGATAGCAATCAGCCCCAGCATTTT
CAICRTQDSNQPQHF
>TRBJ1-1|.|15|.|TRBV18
TGTGCCAGCTCACCCGCCCAGGGGCCGGTCGCTGAAGCTTTCTTT
CASSPAQGPVAEAFF
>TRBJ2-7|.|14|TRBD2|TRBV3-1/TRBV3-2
TGTGCCAGCAGCACACTAGCGGGGTCCTACGAGCAGTACTTC
CASSTLAGSYEQYF
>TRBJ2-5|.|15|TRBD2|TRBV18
TGTGCCAGCTCTCACGTGCGGGGGGAGACTGAGACCCAGTACTTC
CASSHVRGETETQYF
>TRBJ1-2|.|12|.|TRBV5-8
TGTGCCAGCAGCTGGGGGGCCTATGGCTACACCTTC
CASSWGAYGYTF
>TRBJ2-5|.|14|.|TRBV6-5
TGTGCCAGCAGTTACAGACTAGGGGCAGAGACCCAGTACTTC
CASSYRLGAETQYF
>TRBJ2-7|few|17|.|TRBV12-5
TGTGCTAGTGGTTTTCCCCGTGTTGGGACGGATGTCTACGAGCAGTACTTC
CASGFPRVGTDVYEQYF
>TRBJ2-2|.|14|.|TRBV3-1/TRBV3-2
TGTGCCAGCAGCCACAGGGGAAACACCGGGGAGCTGTTTTTT
CASSHRGNTGELFF
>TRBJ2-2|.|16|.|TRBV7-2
TGTGCCAGCAGCCTCACAAGGACCACAAACACCGGGGAGCTGTTTTTT
CASSLTRTTNTGELFF
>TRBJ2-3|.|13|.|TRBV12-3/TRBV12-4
TGTGCCAGCAGTTTCCCTAGCACAGATACGCAGTATTTT
CASSFPSTDTQYF
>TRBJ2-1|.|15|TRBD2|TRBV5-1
TGCGCCAGCAGCACGTGGACTAGCGGGAGCAATGAGCAGTTCTTC
CASSTWTSGSNEQFF
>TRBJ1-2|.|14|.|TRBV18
TGTGCCAGCTCACCGGGGGGCTCAGCCTATGGCTACACCTTC
CASSPGGSAYGYTF
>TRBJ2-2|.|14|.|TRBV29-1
TGCAGCGCCCGGAGGGGGGTTGGCACCGGGGAGCTGTTTTTT
CSARRGVGTGELFF
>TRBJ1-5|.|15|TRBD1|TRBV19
TGTGCCAGTGCAAGCGGGACAGCGAGAATCATGCCCCAGCATTTT
CASASGTARIMPQHF
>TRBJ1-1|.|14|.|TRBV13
TGTGCCAGCAGCTTAGGCCTCGGGAACACTGAAGCTTTCTTT
CASSLGLGNTEAFF
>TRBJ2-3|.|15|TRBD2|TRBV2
TGTGCCAGCGGGCACGGGACTAGAGGAGCAGATACGCAGTATTTT
CASGHGTRGADTQYF
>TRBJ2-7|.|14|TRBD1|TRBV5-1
TGCGCCAGCAGCACGGGACAGGCCTCCTGGGAGCAGTACTTC
CASSTGQASWEQYF
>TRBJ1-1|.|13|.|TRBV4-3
TGCGCCAGCAGCCAAGAACAGTACACTGAAGCTTTCTTT
CASSQEQYTEAFF
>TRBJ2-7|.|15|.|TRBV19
TGTGCCAGTAGTAATCCTCGGTTAGCAAACTACGAGCAGTACTTC
CASSNPRLANYEQYF
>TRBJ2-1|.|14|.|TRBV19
TGTGCCAGTAGTTACCGGGACACTGAATGGGAGCAGTTCTTC
CASSYRDTEWEQFF
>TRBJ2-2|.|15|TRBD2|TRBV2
TGTGCCAGCAGCACCGGACTAGCGGGGTCCGGGGAGCTGTTTTTT
CASSTGLAGSGELFF
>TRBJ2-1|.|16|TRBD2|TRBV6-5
TGTGCCAGCAGTTACCAAAGCGGGAGGTCCTACAATGAGCAGTTCTTC
CASSYQSGRSYNEQFF
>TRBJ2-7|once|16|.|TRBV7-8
TGTGCCAGCAGCTCTCGACAGGACCTAGTCGGCTACGAGCAGTACTTC
CASSSRQDLVGYEQYF
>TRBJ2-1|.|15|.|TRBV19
TGTGCCAGTAGTATATATCCTCAGGGTCGGAATGAGCAGTTCTTC
CASSIYPQGRNEQFF
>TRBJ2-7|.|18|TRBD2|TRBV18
TGTGCCAGCTCACCCCAAAGGACTAGCGGGGCTAGCTCCTACGAGCAGTACTTC
CASSPQRTSGASSYEQYF
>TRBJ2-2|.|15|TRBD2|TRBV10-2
TGCGCCAGCAGTGAGGGACTAGTGGGGGCCGGGGAGCTGTTTTTT
CASSEGLVGAGELFF
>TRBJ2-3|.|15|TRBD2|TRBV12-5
TGTGCTAGTGGTCTCGGCGGGAGCTTCACAGATACGCAGTATTTT
CASGLGGSFTDTQYF
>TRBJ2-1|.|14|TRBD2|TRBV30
TGTGCCTGGAGTCGGGGCGGGAGTGGGAATGAGCAGTTCTTC
CAWSRGGSGNEQFF
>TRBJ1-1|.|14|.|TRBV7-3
TGTGCCAGCAGCTTAGGTCAGGGAGAAACTGAAGCTTTCTTT
CASSLGQGETEAFF
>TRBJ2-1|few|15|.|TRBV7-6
TGTGCCAGCAGCTTAGTAGCGGCCTCCTACAATGAGCAGTTCTTC
CASSLVAASYNEQFF
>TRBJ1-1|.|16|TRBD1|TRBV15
TGTGCCACCAGCAGCTCAGCAGGGGGCATGAACACTGAAGCTTTCTTT
CATSSSAGGMNTEAFF
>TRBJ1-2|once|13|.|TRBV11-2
TGTGCCAGCAGCTCCCGGACACAGGGAGGCTACACCTTC
CASSSRTQGGYTF
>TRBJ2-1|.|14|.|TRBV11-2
TGTGCCTCAAAACAGGGTTACTCCTACAATGAGCAGTTCTTC
CASKQGYSYNEQFF
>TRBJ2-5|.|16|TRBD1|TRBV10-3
TGTGCCATCAGTGAGCCTGGACAGGGGGCAGGAGAGACCCAGTACTTC
CAISEPGQGAGETQYF
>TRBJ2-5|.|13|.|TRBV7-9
TGTGCCAGCAGCTTAGAGGGACCCCAAACCCAGTACTTC
CASSLEGPQTQYF
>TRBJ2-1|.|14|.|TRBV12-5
TGTGCTAGTGGCCCTGGGGGGGCCCCCAATGAGCAGTTCTTC
CASGPGGAPNEQFF
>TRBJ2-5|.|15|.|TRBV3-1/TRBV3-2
TGTGCCAGCAGCCACTTTCGCCGACAGGAGGAGACCCAGTACTTC
CASSHFRRQEETQYF
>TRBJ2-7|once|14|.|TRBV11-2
TGTGCCAGCAGCTTAACTGCAAGCGAACCCGAGCAGTACTTC
CASSLTASEPEQYF
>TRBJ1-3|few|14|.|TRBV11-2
TGTGCCAGCAGCATCGGGACAACTGGAAACACCATATATTTT
CASSIGTTGNTIYF
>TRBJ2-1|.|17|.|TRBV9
TGTGCCAGCAGCGGCGTTTCTGACAGAAGCTCCTACAATGAGCAGTTCTTC
CASSGVSDRSSYNEQFF
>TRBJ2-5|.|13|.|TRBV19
TGTGCCAGTAGTCCCCGACAAGAGCAGACCCAGTACTTC
CASSPRQEQTQYF
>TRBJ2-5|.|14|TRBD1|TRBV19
TGTGCCAGTAGCCTGGGACAGGGGCAAGAGACCCAGTACTTC
CASSLGQGQETQYF
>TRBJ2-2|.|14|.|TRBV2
TGTGCCAGCAACGGGGGAACAGGTACCGGGGAGCTGTTTTTT
CASNGGTGTGELFF
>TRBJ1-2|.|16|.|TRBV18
TGTGCCAGCTCTCTTAGGCAGGGACCAACTAACTATGGCTACACCTTC
CASSLRQGPTNYGYTF
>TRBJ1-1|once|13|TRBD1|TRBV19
TGTGCCAGTAGTGTGGGACAGGCCACTGAAGCTTTCTTT
CASSVGQATEAFF
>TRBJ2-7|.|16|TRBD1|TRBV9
TGTGCCAGCAGCGGACCGATCTGGACAGGGTCCCACGAGCAGTACTTC
CASSGPIWTGSHEQYF
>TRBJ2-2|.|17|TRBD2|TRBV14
TGTGCCAGCAGCCAGCCACCTCTAGCGGGAGCGTCCGGGGAGCTGTTTTTT
CASSQPPLAGASGELFF
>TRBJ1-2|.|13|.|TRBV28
TGTGCCAGCAGTTTAAAGGCCCCATATGGCTACACCTTC
CASSLKAPYGYTF
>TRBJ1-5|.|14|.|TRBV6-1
TGTGCCAGCAGTGAACAGTATAGCAATCAGCCCCAGCATTTT
CASSEQYSNQPQHF